This paragraph covers one T cell receptor (beta chain) sequence. What it binds is not known. With 60 Vbeta and 13 Jbeta primers, the PCR was carried out. Profiling relied on immunoSEQ multiplex PCR, and the TCRdb table lists in-frame clones only, not all of them. This table holds 75,000 to 95,000 clones, around 77% found once. The CDR3 contains 16 residues. Germline V gene lookup returns CDR1 SGHNT and CDR2 YYREEE (reference sequence). Trimming removed 2 bases from V and 6 bases from J, with 15 bases in between. The data stem from a study of cytomegalovirus exposure and HLA in healthy donors. Study-level results: The productive fraction for most TCR beta V segments was about 87% or about 30% in an earlier analysis.

The origin of this receptor is a man in his fifties or sixties in good health and CMV-seronegative. The specimen sequenced was PBMCs. The V call is TRBV5-4, the J call TRBJ1-6, with a tentative D call TRBD1 (6 bases). CDR3 in DNA: TGTGCCAGCAGCTTAGGGGGAGCCGGTGGTAATTCACCCCTCCACTTT. Its translation is CASSLGGAGGNSPLHF.